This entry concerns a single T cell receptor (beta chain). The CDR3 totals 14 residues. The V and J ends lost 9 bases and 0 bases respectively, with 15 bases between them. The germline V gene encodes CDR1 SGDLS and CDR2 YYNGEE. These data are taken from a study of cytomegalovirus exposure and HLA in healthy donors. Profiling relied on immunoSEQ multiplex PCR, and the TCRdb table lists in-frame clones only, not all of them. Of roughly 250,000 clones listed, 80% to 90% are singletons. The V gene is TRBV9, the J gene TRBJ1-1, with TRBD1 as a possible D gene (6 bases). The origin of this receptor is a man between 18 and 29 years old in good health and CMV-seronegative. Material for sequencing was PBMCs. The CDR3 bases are TGTGCCACCTCTAGGACAGCAATGAACACTGAAGCTTTCTTT. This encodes CATSRTAMNTEAFF.